The 4 T cell receptor beta chains listed next were all sequenced from one sample in a study of T cell repertoires in cytomegalovirus infection. TCRdb ran MiXCR on the reads and lists one entry per CDR3 protein. The sample records approximately 260,000 distinct CDR3 sequences, about a sixth being singletons. The sample consisted of CD8+ T cells from PBMCs. All receptors come from a human donor in good health (CMV status not recorded). Some clones in this sample may be carry-over from other donors' samples.

This clonotype has at least ten counts. This chain joins TRBV10-3 and TRBJ2-1; 9 nucleotides agree with TRBD2. Germline V gives CDR1 ENHRY, CDR2 SYGVKD. This CDR3 comprises 15 residues. Trimming cost V 5 bases and J 0 bases; bases outside gene matches: 2. As DNA, the CDR3 is TGTGCCATCAGTTCTAGCGGGACCTCCTACAATGAGCAGTTCTTC. Its translation: CAISSSGTSYNEQFF.

This clonotype has ten or more counts. The junction does not match germline at one end; this may be a read error. This sequence joins TRBV7-7 and TRBJ2-3, with unresolved D. The CDR3 is 14 amino acids. Germline V gene sequence: CDR1 SSHAT, CDR2 FNYEAQ (reference sequence). CDR3 protein: CASSLSPNTDTQYF. For the CDR3, the DNA is TGTGCTAGCAGCTTGTCCCCAAACACAGATACGCAGTATTTT.

The chain couples TRBV6-1 to TRBJ1-4; tentative D call: TRBD1 (5 bases). CDR1 is MNHNS, CDR2 SASEGT, per germline. The germline V and J ends were trimmed by 7 bases and 8 bases, with 17 bases remaining between them. The CDR3 loop spans 14 amino acids. The CDR3 here is CASTEGPLEEKLFF. In DNA form, the CDR3 reads TGTGCCAGCACCGAGGGACCGCTTGAGGAAAAACTGTTTTTT.

With respect to this clonotype: This could be a read error, since a much larger clone is one nucleotide away. V is TRBV12-3 or TRBV12-4 and J is TRBJ2-4; 8 bases agree with TRBD2. The CDR3 runs to 14 residues. The CDR3 protein is CASSPLAVGNMQYF. The CDR3 nucleotides read TGTGCCAGCAGCCCACTAGCGGTCGGAAACATGCAGTACTTC.